This T cell receptor beta chain was found in a study of shared clonotypes between healthy human individuals. In this sample, this clone turned up once. The junction and the germline gene differ at one end; a read error may be behind it. The CDR3 length is 13 residues. Germline-derived CDR1 and CDR2 are SGHNT and YYREEE (reference sequence). Researchers divided each subset's genomic DNA evenly across several immunoSEQ plates. This table comes from immunoSEQ multiplex PCR, and its TCRdb copy is limited to in-frame clones, with some not included. Of over 400,000 clones listed, around four fifths are singletons.

Sequencing was carried out using PBMCs. The chain has TRBV5-4 and TRBJ2-7, with D tentatively TRBD2 (5 bases). This TCR came from a middle-aged woman in good health. Some clones in this sample may be carry-over from other donors' samples. The CDR3 is CASSSASSNEQYF. The CDR3 nucleotides are TGTGCCAGCAGCTCGGCTAGCTCCAACGAGCAGTACTTC.